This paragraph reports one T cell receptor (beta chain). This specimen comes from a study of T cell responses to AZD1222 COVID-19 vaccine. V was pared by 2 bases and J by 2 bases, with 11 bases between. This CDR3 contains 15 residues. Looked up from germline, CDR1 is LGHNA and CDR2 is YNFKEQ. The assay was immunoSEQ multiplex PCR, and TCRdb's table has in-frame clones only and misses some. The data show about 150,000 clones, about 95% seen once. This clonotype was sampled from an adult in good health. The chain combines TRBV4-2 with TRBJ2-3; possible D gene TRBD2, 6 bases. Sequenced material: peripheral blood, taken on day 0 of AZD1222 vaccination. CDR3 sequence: CASSQSRESTDTQYF. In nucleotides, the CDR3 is TGTGCCAGCAGCCAAAGCCGGGAGTCCACAGATACGCAGTATTTT.